The next 26 T cell receptor beta chains were all read from a single sample in a study of OX40 agonist ivuxolimab in advanced cancers. The assay was immunoSEQ multiplex PCR, and TCRdb's table has in-frame clones only and misses some. Of tens of thousands of clones in the sample, about 86% were seen once. This sample comprised CD4+ or CD8+ T cells sorted from blood, obtained in a trial of the OX40 agonist ivuxolimab. The receptor source for this set is an adult with an advanced solid tumor such as melanoma, head and neck, liver or kidney cancer.

The genes are TRBV15 and TRBJ2-3, with no clear D. From germline, CDR1 is LNHNV and CDR2 YYDKDF (reference sequence). V was pared by 1 base and J by 1 base, with 6 bases between. There are 14 residues in the CDR3. CDR3 protein: CATSRVTGTDTQYF. DNA for the CDR3: TGTGCCACCAGCAGAGTAACGGGCACAGATACGCAGTATTTT.

The chain links TRBV10-2 to TRBJ2-5; 15 positions match TRBD2. CDR1 and CDR2 from the germline V gene are WSHSY and SAAADI. The CDR3 contains 15 residues. Trimming removed 6 bases from V and 1 base from J; junction bases left unmatched: 0. The CDR3 sequence: CASRGLAGGQETQYF. CDR3 in DNA: TGCGCCAGCAGGGGACTAGCGGGGGGCCAAGAGACCCAGTACTTC.

The chain employs TRBV4-1 and TRBJ1-5; D is ambiguous. V lost 4 bases and J 2 bases, leaving 15 bases between the germline ends. Germline loops: CDR1 MGHRA, CDR2 YSYEKL. This CDR3 contains 16 residues. In DNA, the CDR3 is TGCGCCAGCAGCCCAGAAGAGAACGGCCGCAATCAGCCCCAGCATTTT. This codes for CASSPEENGRNQPQHF.

This clone was recorded only once. The genes are TRBV7-9 and TRBJ2-3; unclear D gene. Germline V gene sequence: CDR1 SEHNR, CDR2 FQNEAQ (reference sequence). This CDR3 contains 14 residues. Deletions cut 1 base from V and 7 bases from J, with 12 bases between. The CDR3 protein is CASSLDTDGNTQYF. DNA for the CDR3: TGTGCCAGCAGCTTAGATACAGATGGAAATACGCAGTATTTT. The variable domain in full, with the rest retrieved from reference TRBV7-9 and TRBJ2-3, is DTGVSQNPRHKITKRGQNVTFRCDPISEHNRLYWYRQTLGQGPEFLTYFQNEAQLEKSRLLSDRFSAERPKGSFSTLEIQRTEQGDSAMYLCASSLDTDGNTQYFGPGTRLTVL.

Worth noting for this clone: The junction does not match germline at one end; this may be a read error. DNA of the CDR3: TGTGCCAGCAGCTTAGAAGTCTCGCCCATCTTC. Protein sequence: CASSLEVSPIF. The chain combines TRBV11-1 with TRBJ2-1; D remains unclear. The CDR3 runs 11 residues. CDR1 SGHAT and CDR2 FQDESV come from the germline V gene (reference sequence).

The chain recombines TRBV21-1 with TRBJ2-2; TRBD2, as called in the table, went unchecked against the DNA. TRBV21-1 is flagged as a pseudogene. The CDR3 runs 20 residues. The CDR3 loop is CAITLDGGLAAKLITGELFF. The CDR3 DNA follows: TGTGCCATCACGCTGGATGGCGGACTAGCGGCAAAATTAATTACCGGGGAGCTGTTTTTT.

V is TRBV7-9 and J is TRBJ2-5; TRBD1 might be the D (6 bases). Trimming stripped 6 bases from V and 2 bases from J, with 10 bases between. CDR1 SEHNR and CDR2 FQNEAQ come from the germline V gene (reference sequence). CDR3 length: 13 amino acids. As DNA, the CDR3 is TGTGCCAGCAGAAGGGACACACAAGAGACCCAGTACTTC. This gives the protein CASRRDTQETQYF.

Details on this clone: This same CDR3 is encoded by further DNA sequences in the sample. The chain joins TRBV5-6 to TRBJ2-1, with 7 bases aligning to TRBD1. CDR1 SGHDT and CDR2 YYEEEE come from the germline V gene. The CDR3 spans 15 residues. J was trimmed by 1 base and V by 0 bases; bases with no gene match: 1. The CDR3: CASSLGQGSYNEQFF. The CDR3 DNA follows: TGTGCCAGCAGCTTGGGACAGGGATCCTACAATGAGCAGTTCTTC.

This rearrangement joins TRBV18 to TRBJ1-6, with 8 positions matching TRBD1. The CDR3 covers 15 residues. CDR1 is KGHSH and CDR2 is LQKENI in the germline V gene. After removal of 3 bases from V and 6 bases from J, the junction contained 4 bases not matched to a gene. The DNA for the CDR3 is TGTGCCAGCTCACCCGGACAGGGCCGTAATTCACCCCTCCACTTT. Protein: CASSPGQGRNSPLHF.

The V call is TRBV27, the J call TRBJ1-1; D is uncertain. Per germline, CDR1 MNHEY and CDR2 SMNVEV (reference sequence). The CDR3 extends over 13 amino acids. Trimming cost V 2 bases and J 4 bases, with 8 bases left between them. This chain's CDR3 is CASSLRSVTEAFF. CDR3 DNA: TGTGCCAGCAGTTTACGGTCGGTCACTGAAGCTTTCTTT.

The chain has TRBV9 and TRBJ2-1, with no clear D. The CDR3 extends over 11 amino acids. The germline V gene encodes CDR1 SGDLS and CDR2 YYNGEE. V was cut by 4 bases and J by 4 bases, with 3 bases left in between. CDR3 loop: CASSQYNEQFF. The CDR3 DNA follows: TGTGCCAGCAGCCAATACAATGAGCAGTTCTTC.

The J gene is TRBJ2-7, the V gene TRBV5-8; a possible D gene is TRBD1 (6 bases). Germline lookup yields CDR1 SGHTS and CDR2 YDEGEE. This CDR3 is built from 15 residues. With 7 bases removed from V and 1 base from J, the gap between germline ends came to 18 bases. The CDR3 loop reads CASLARQVLSYEQYF. The CDR3 DNA follows: TGTGCCAGCCTCGCGCGACAGGTCTTATCCTACGAGCAGTACTTC.

There are a few counts of this clone. The J gene is TRBJ2-3, the V gene TRBV28; the match to TRBD1 covers 8 bases. CDR1 and CDR2 from the germline V gene are MDHEN and SYDVKM. This CDR3 is 18 amino acids long. Trimming cost V 3 bases and J 3 bases; bases outside gene matches: 14. CDR3 in amino acids: CASSFLGTRGQGTDTQYF. In DNA, the CDR3 is TGTGCCAGCAGTTTTTTAGGTACCAGGGGGCAGGGGACAGATACGCAGTATTTT. Supplemented by reference TRBV28 and TRBJ2-3, the full variable domain reads DVKVTQSSRYLVKRTGEKVFLECVQDMDHENMFWYRQDPGLGLRLIYFSYDVKMKEKGDIPEGYSVSREKKERFSLILESASTNQTSMYLCASSFLGTRGQGTDTQYFGPGTRLTVL.

V is TRBV5-1 and J is TRBJ2-3, with D unresolved. V lost 3 bases, J lost 0 bases, and 17 bases lay in between. From germline, CDR1 is SGHRS and CDR2 YFSETQ. This CDR3 is 17 amino acids long. CDR3 DNA sequence: TGCGCCAGCAGCTCGGCCAGTCTCCTTTCTAGCACAGATACGCAGTATTTT. Translated, it gives CASSSASLLSSTDTQYF.

This clone showed up just a few times. The chain has TRBV5-6 and TRBJ1-1, with D maybe TRBD1 (6 bases). The CDR3 has 12 amino acids. CDR1 is SGHDT and CDR2 is YYEEEE in the germline V gene. V lost 4 bases to trimming and J lost 6 bases, with 10 bases between them. DNA for the CDR3: TGTGCCAGCAGCCCTGGGACATCTGAAGCTTTCTTT. Translated, it gives CASSPGTSEAFF. Using reference TRBV5-6 and TRBJ1-1 for the parts outside the CDR3, the full variable domain is DAGVTQSPTHLIKTRGQQVTLRCSPKSGHDTVSWYQQALGQGPQFIFQYYEEEERQRGNFPDRFSGHQFPNYSSELNVNALLLGDSALYLCASSPGTSEAFFGQGTRLTVV.

The chain is built from TRBV5-1 and TRBJ2-7; TRBD1 agrees at 9 bases. Germline-derived CDR1 and CDR2 are SGHRS and YFSETQ. V was pared by 7 bases and J by 5 bases, with 4 bases of the junction left unmatched. This CDR3 has 12 residues. The CDR3 bases are TGCGCCAGCCGGACAGGGGAGAACGAGCAGTACTTC. This gives the protein CASRTGENEQYF.

The chain has TRBV27 and TRBJ2-7, with TRBD2 matching 9 bases. There are 15 residues in the CDR3. Trimming took 2 bases from V and 6 from J; bases not matched to a gene: 8. Germline values: CDR1 MNHEY, CDR2 SMNVEV (reference sequence). CDR3 residues: CASSLVGSGRIEQYF. The CDR3 DNA follows: TGTGCCAGCAGTTTAGTGGGTAGCGGGAGAATCGAGCAGTACTTC.

This chain links TRBV7-6 with TRBJ1-5, with unresolved D. Germline-derived CDR1 and CDR2 are SGHVS and FNYEAQ. V lost 1 base and J lost 1, with 2 bases in between. The CDR3 has 13 residues. The CDR3 here is CASSLESNQPQHF. The CDR3 bases are TGTGCCAGCAGCTTAGAAAGCAATCAGCCCCAGCATTTT.

The chain joins TRBV7-2 to TRBJ2-1; TRBD2 agrees at 9 bases. Trimming at V came to 1 base and at J to 9 bases, leaving 10 bases not matched to a gene. Germline V lookup: CDR1 SGHTA, CDR2 FQGNSA. This CDR3 has 16 amino acids. The CDR3 DNA reads TGTGCCAGCAGCTTAGTTTGGGCGGGGGGGCCGCGTGAGCAGTTCTTC. It is translated as CASSLVWAGGPREQFF. The full variable domain, its missing parts supplied by reference TRBV7-2 and TRBJ2-1, is GAGVSQSPSNKVTEKGKDVELRCDPISGHTALYWYRQSLGQGLEFLIYFQGNSAPDKSGLPSDRFSAERTGGSVSTLTIQRTQQEDSAVYLCASSLVWAGGPREQFFGPGTRLTVL.

The chain recombines TRBV28 with TRBJ2-1; D may be TRBD2 (6 bases). The V end was cut by 7 bases, the J end by 0 bases, with 13 bases between. CDR3 length equals 15 residues. Germline V CDR1 and CDR2: MDHEN, SYDVKM. CDR3 coding DNA: TGTGCCAGCACCCTCGGGGGTCCCTCCTACAATGAGCAGTTCTTC. This encodes CASTLGGPSYNEQFF.

J is TRBJ2-3 and V is TRBV6-1, with 7 bases lining up with TRBD1. The CDR3 runs 15 residues. The junction had 4 bases not matched to a gene; V was cut back by 4 bases and J by 0 bases. Germline V CDR1 and CDR2: MNHNS, SASEGT. The CDR3 spells CASSGQGLSTDTQYF. CDR3 sequence (DNA): TGTGCCAGCAGTGGACAGGGCCTGAGCACAGATACGCAGTATTTT.

This clone was counted a single time. The chain has TRBV6-1 and TRBJ1-1; D unclear. Trimming took 3 bases from V and 0 from J, leaving 2 bases between them. Germline CDR1 reads MNHNS; CDR2 reads SASEGT. The CDR3 spans 12 residues. This CDR3 is CASSDLNTEAFF. CDR3 coding DNA: TGTGCCAGCAGTGACTTGAACACTGAAGCTTTCTTT.

This chain links TRBV13 with TRBJ1-6; D gene unclear. In germline, CDR1 is PRHDT, CDR2 FYEKMQ (reference sequence). The V end was cut by 1 base, the J end by 7 bases, with 8 bases between. There are 14 residues in the CDR3. This chain's CDR3 is CASSLEQRNSPLHF. CDR3 sequence (DNA): TGTGCCAGCAGCTTAGAACAGCGAAATTCACCCCTCCACTTT.

This clone came up a few times. CDR3 residues: CASSEYGTEFSPLHF. The CDR3 nucleotides read TGTGCCAGTAGTGAATACGGGACGGAGTTTTCACCCCTCCACTTT. V usage is TRBV19 and J usage is TRBJ1-6; D possibly corresponds to TRBD1 (5 bases). Germline V gene sequence: CDR1 LNHDA, CDR2 SQIVND (reference sequence). V lost 5 bases, J lost 9 bases, and 17 bases lay in between. This CDR3 has 15 residues. The whole variable domain, remainder taken from reference TRBV19 and TRBJ1-6, is DGGITQSPKYLFRKEGQNVTLSCEQNLNHDAMYWYRQDPGQGLRLIYYSQIVNDFQKGDIAEGYSVSREKKESFPLTVTSAQKNPTAFYLCASSEYGTEFSPLHFGNGTRLTVT.

The V and J genes are TRBV4-1 and TRBJ2-7, with D tentatively TRBD2 (6 bases). The CDR3 consists of 15 residues. In germline, CDR1 is MGHRA, CDR2 YSYEKL. The V end was cut by 1 base, the J end by 2 bases, with 12 bases between. The CDR3 here is CASSQVRGAPYEQYF. In DNA, the CDR3 is TGCGCCAGCAGCCAAGTGCGCGGGGCCCCCTACGAGCAGTACTTC.

There are a few counts of this clone. This chain links TRBV7-2 with TRBJ1-6; TRBD1 is a possible D gene (6 bases). Germline CDR1 is SGHTA and CDR2 is FQGNSA. The CDR3 runs 16 residues. Trimming left V 2 bases short and J 5 bases short, with 13 bases between. The CDR3 is CASSLMGGLNNSPLHF. The CDR3 DNA reads TGTGCCAGCAGCTTAATGGGGGGCCTAAATAATTCACCCCTCCACTTT. Full variable domain (outside the CDR3, taken from reference TRBV7-2 and TRBJ1-6): GAGVSQSPSNKVTEKGKDVELRCDPISGHTALYWYRQSLGQGLEFLIYFQGNSAPDKSGLPSDRFSAERTGGSVSTLTIQRTQQEDSAVYLCASSLMGGLNNSPLHFGNGTRLTVT.